The entry below gives a single T cell receptor beta chain sequence along with its context. Antigen specificity is unknown. This specimen comes from a study of T cell responses to AZD1222 COVID-19 vaccine. Assay: immunoSEQ multiplex PCR; the TCRdb copy retains only in-frame clones and omits some. The top ten hold roughly 1.5% of the sample, which has some 150,000 clones, 89% seen once. Study results and caveats: Spike-wide vaccine-associated CD4 TCRs dominated at 160-218 and 743-854. Reportedly, close to half of spike-specific TCRs are directed against unmutated variant regions. The study sampled repertoires only after the peak T cell response. It was only a handful of AZD1222 recipients who were seropositive at baseline.

This sequence originates from an adult who received the AZD1222 COVID-19 vaccine. Sequenced here: peripheral blood, sampled 28 days after the second AZD1222 dose.

The CDR3 reads CASSERASPGELFF. The CDR3 nucleotides are TGTGCCAGCAGTGAGCGGGCTAGCCCCGGGGAGCTGTTTTTT. The V gene is TRBV6-1, the J gene TRBJ2-2, with D maybe TRBD2 (5 bases). Germline V gene lookup returns CDR1 MNHNS and CDR2 SASEGT. The CDR3 loop spans 14 amino acids. V lost 3 bases to trimming and J lost 6 bases, with 11 bases between them.